This T cell receptor beta chain emerged from a study of identical twins. The germline gives CDR1 SGHDT, CDR2 YYEEEE. The length of the CDR3 is 13 residues. With 1 base removed from V and 6 bases from J, the gap between germline ends came to 8 bases. TCRdb passed the 5' RACE reads through MiXCR, listing each CDR3 protein once. The sample shows some 590,000 distinct CDR3 sequences, 7.5% to 10% of them seen only once. This clonotype was recorded many times. The same sample was also used in a study of yellow fever vaccine responses in identical twins. That work contributes: Reportedly, the T cell response mounted by twins to vaccine seemed partly convergent, partly personalized.

The receptor was derived from a woman in her late teens or twenties in good health. This chain connects TRBV5-6 to TRBJ2-4; no reliable D call. The sequenced material came from PBMCs. CDR3 nucleotides: TGTGCCAGCAGCTTGTACCCTATAAACATTCAGTACTTC. Protein product: CASSLYPINIQYF.